The rows below give T cell receptor beta chains drawn from one sample of a study of blood T cell repertoires in COVID-19. Using immunoSEQ multiplex PCR, the repertoire was profiled, and TCRdb retains in-frame clones only, with some absent. The sample carries approximately 200,000 clones, around 86% recorded once. The source material was peripheral blood. These receptors all come from a human donor in a cohort sampled during active COVID-19. CDR3s include the opening cysteine and the closing phenylalanine or tryptophan. The D gene is left open where the match is weak. Some rows have no size entry. The others give once, few or many, or a class for an expanded clone.

length | D | J | V | size | DNA | CDR3
15 | . | TRBJ2-2 | TRBV7-6 | . | TGTGCCAGCAGCACAGGCGGGATAGACACCGGGGAGCTGTTTTTT | CASSTGGIDTGELFF
12 | . | TRBJ1-1 | TRBV30 | . | TGTGCCTGGAGACTAAAGGGGTACGGAGCTTTCTTT | CAWRLKGYGAFF
14 | TRBD2 | TRBJ2-7 | TRBV7-8 | few | TGTGCCAGCAGCTCGACTAGCGGATCCTACGAGCAGTACTTC | CASSSTSGSYEQYF
14 | TRBD2 | TRBJ2-1 | TRBV7-7 | . | TGTGCCAGCAGCTTTAGCGGGGGTAACAATGAGCAGTTCTTC | CASSFSGGNNEQFF
12 | . | TRBJ2-7 | TRBV10-3 | . | TGTGCCATCAGTGAGAGCCCCTACGAGCAGTACTTC | CAISESPYEQYF
13 | . | TRBJ2-7 | TRBV30 | few | TGTGCCTGGAGTCGTATGGCGGGAAATGTGGAGTACTTC | CAWSRMAGNVEYF
14 | . | TRBJ2-1 | TRBV3-1/TRBV3-2 | . | TGTGCCAGCAGCCAAGTCCTAGCGAACAATGAGCAGTTCTTC | CASSQVLANNEQFF
16 | TRBD1 | TRBJ2-5 | TRBV27 | . | TGTGCCAGCAGTTCCCGGGACAGGGGGCTTCGGGAGACCCAGTACTTC | CASSSRDRGLRETQYF
16 | . | TRBJ2-3 | TRBV12-5 | . | TGTGCTAGTGGTTTGGTACTATCTCGGTCATCAGTTACGCAGTATTTT | CASGLVLSRSSVTQYF
15 | . | TRBJ1-1 | TRBV10-3 | . | TGTGCCATCAGTGCACACACAGGTTTGGGCACTGAAGCTTTCTTT | CAISAHTGLGTEAFF
13 | . | TRBJ2-5 | TRBV5-6 | many | TGTGCCAGCAGCTTGGCACAGGGAGAGACCCAGTACTTC | CASSLAQGETQYF
14 | . | TRBJ2-7 | TRBV18 | . | TGTGCCAGCTCACCACCACAGGGCGCCTACGAGCAGTACTTC | CASSPPQGAYEQYF
14 | TRBD1 | TRBJ2-7 | TRBV5-1 | . | TGCGCCAGCAGCTTGGTGACAGGGCTGAGGGAGCAGTATTTC | CASSLVTGLREQYF
15 | . | TRBJ1-1 | TRBV27 | . | TGTGCCAGCAGTTTACCCGGGTCGGGGAACACTGAAGCTTTCTTT | CASSLPGSGNTEAFF